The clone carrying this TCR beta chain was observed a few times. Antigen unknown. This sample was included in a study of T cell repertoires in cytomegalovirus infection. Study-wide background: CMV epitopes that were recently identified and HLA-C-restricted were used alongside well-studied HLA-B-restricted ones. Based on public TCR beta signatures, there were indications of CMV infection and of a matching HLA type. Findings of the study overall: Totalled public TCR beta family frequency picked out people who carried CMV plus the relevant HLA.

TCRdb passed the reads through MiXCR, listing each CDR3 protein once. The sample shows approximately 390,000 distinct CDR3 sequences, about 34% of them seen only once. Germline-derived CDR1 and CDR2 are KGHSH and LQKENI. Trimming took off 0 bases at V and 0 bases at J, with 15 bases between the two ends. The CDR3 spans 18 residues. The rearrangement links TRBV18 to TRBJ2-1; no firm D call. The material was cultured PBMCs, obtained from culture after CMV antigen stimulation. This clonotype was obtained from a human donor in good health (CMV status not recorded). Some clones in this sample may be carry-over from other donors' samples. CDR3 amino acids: CASSPPFPEQNSYNEQFF. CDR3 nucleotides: TGTGCCAGCTCACCACCATTTCCCGAACAGAACTCCTACAATGAGCAGTTCTTC. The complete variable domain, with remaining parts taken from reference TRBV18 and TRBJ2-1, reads NAGVMQNPRHLVRRRGQEARLRCSPMKGHSHVYWYRQLPEEGLKFMVYLQKENIIDESGMPKERFSAEFPKEGPSILRIQQVVRGDSAAYFCASSPPFPEQNSYNEQFFGPGTRLTVL.